The 25 T cell receptor beta chains below come from one sample, sequenced in a study of shared clonotypes between healthy human individuals. Only in-frame clones appear in the TCRdb table, and some are missing; sequencing was by immunoSEQ multiplex PCR. The sample lists about 1 million clones, 65% to 80% occurring once. Sequencing was performed on memory CD4+ T cells sorted from blood. Subset of the sample: CD45RA-negative fraction. The source is a man between 18 and 29 years old in good health.

The V and J genes are TRBV5-1 and TRBJ1-1; D is unresolved. The CDR3 contains 15 residues. The germline CDR1 and CDR2 sequences are SGHRS and YFSETQ. The germline V and J ends were trimmed by 1 base and 5 bases, with 15 bases remaining between them. The CDR3 is CASSLHREGGTEAFF. The CDR3 nucleotides read TGCGCCAGCAGCTTGCATCGGGAGGGAGGGACTGAAGCTTTCTTT.

The rearrangement links TRBV7-2 to TRBJ1-2, with D tentatively TRBD1 (6 bases). Germline CDR1 is SGHTA and CDR2 is FQGNSA. Trimming removed 5 bases from V and 0 bases from J, with 13 bases in between. CDR3 length: 15 amino acids. CDR3 nucleotide sequence: TGTGCCAGCAGCAGACAACAGGGTGCTAACTATGGCTACACCTTC. It specifies CASSRQQGANYGYTF.

About this clone itself: This CDR3 is also generated by other DNA sequences in the sample. V usage is TRBV18 and J usage is TRBJ2-7, with 9 bases that match TRBD1. The CDR3 has 14 residues. CDR1 is KGHSH, CDR2 LQKENI, per germline. V dropped 0 bases and J dropped 5; count of bases not matched to a gene: 2. This CDR3 reads CASSPPWDRDEQYF. DNA for the CDR3: TGTGCCAGCTCACCACCTTGGGACAGGGACGAGCAGTACTTC.

CDR3 sequence reads: CASRTTGLETQYF. Here the CDR3 DNA reads TGTGCCAGCCGCACTACAGGGTTAGAGACCCAGTACTTC. The V gene is TRBV6-1, the J gene TRBJ2-5; possible D gene TRBD1, 6 bases. The CDR3 is made up of 13 amino acids. V lost 8 bases, J lost 4 bases, and 14 bases lay in between. CDR1 MNHNS and CDR2 SASEGT come from the germline V gene.

Of note for this clone: The same CDR3 also results from other DNA sequences found in this sample. The V gene is TRBV5-4, the J gene TRBJ2-7; D possibly matches TRBD1 or TRBD2 (5 bases each). Germline-derived CDR1 and CDR2 are SGHNT and YYREEE (reference sequence). The CDR3 is made up of 13 amino acids. The V end was cut by 5 bases, the J end by 3 bases, with 12 bases between. In nucleotides, the CDR3 is TGTGCCAGCAGTCGGGACGGACTCTACGAGCAGTACTTC. It is translated as CASSRDGLYEQYF.

This sequence joins TRBV4-1 and TRBJ1-5, with D hard to call. The CDR3 has 15 amino acids. With 1 base removed from V and 3 bases from J, the gap between germline ends came to 10 bases. Per germline, CDR1 MGHRA and CDR2 YSYEKL. CDR3 nucleotide sequence: TGCGCCAGCAGCCAAGCGGGCCAGAACAATCAGCCCCAGCATTTT. It specifies CASSQAGQNNQPQHF.

The V and J genes are TRBV28 and TRBJ2-7; 7 bases agree with TRBD1. The V gene's germline CDR1 is MDHEN and CDR2 SYDVKM. Unmatched junction bases numbered 7, after V lost 6 bases and J lost 2 bases. The CDR3 totals 14 residues. The CDR3 nucleotides are TGTGCCAGCAGCTTCCCGGGACAGACCTACGAGCAGTACTTC. This sequence encodes CASSFPGQTYEQYF.

In the case of this clone: Different DNA sequences within this sample yield the same CDR3. The V call is TRBV20-1, the J call TRBJ1-2; D uncertain. Between the trimmed V and J ends, which lost 5 bases and 1 base, there was a span of 5 bases. The CDR3 sequence is 11 residues long. Germline values: CDR1 DFQATT, CDR2 SNEGSKA (reference sequence). CDR3: CSARSNYGYTF. The CDR3, as DNA: TGCAGTGCTCGGAGTAACTATGGCTACACCTTC.

The sample holds a few counts of this clone. The V and J genes are TRBV9 and TRBJ2-1; tentatively, D is TRBD2 (6 bases). Germline assignment: CDR1 SGDLS and CDR2 YYNGEE. The CDR3 extends over 14 amino acids. V gave up 4 bases and J gave up 6 bases, with 14 bases separating them. In DNA, the CDR3 is TGTGCCAGCAGCCCAACGACTAGTCCCAATGAGCAGTTCTTC. Encoded protein: CASSPTTSPNEQFF.

This clone came up a few times. This CDR3 reads CASRTYEQYF. CDR3 in DNA: TGTGCCAGCAGGACCTACGAGCAGTACTTC. V gene TRBV2 combines with J gene TRBJ2-7; D unclear. The length of the CDR3 is 10 residues. Germline values: CDR1 SNHLY, CDR2 FYNNEI. The V gene lost 6 bases and the J gene lost 2 bases, with 2 bases spanning the gap.

On this clone: Other DNA sequences in the same sample also yield this CDR3. The J gene is TRBJ1-3, the V gene TRBV10-1; D ambiguous. V lost 2 bases and J 1 base, leaving 6 bases between the germline ends. The CDR3 length is 14 residues. Germline values: CDR1 WNHNN, CDR2 SYGVQD (reference sequence). This chain's CDR3 is CASSERGSGNTIYF. The CDR3 DNA follows: TGCGCCAGCAGTGAGCGAGGGTCTGGAAACACCATATATTTT.

This chain uses TRBV27 with TRBJ2-3; D perhaps matches TRBD2 (5 bases). The V gene lost 6 bases and the J gene lost 3 bases, with 16 bases spanning the gap. Germline CDR1 MNHEY, CDR2 SMNVEV (reference sequence). There are 15 residues in the CDR3. The CDR3 reads CASRPSIRETDTQYF. The DNA for the CDR3 is TGTGCCAGCAGACCCTCGATACGGGAAACAGATACGCAGTATTTT.

The chain links TRBV7-2 to TRBJ2-3, with D hard to call. In germline, CDR1 is SGHTA, CDR2 FQGNSA. The CDR3 runs 13 residues. V lost 3 bases to trimming and J lost 3 bases, with 7 bases between them. The CDR3 here is CASSFNPTDTQYF. The CDR3 region has the DNA TGTGCCAGCAGCTTTAACCCAACAGATACGCAGTATTTT.

The rearrangement joins TRBV29-1 to TRBJ2-7; D gene ambiguous. V lost 5 bases and J lost 6, with 11 bases in between. The CDR3 sequence is 11 residues long. Germline-derived CDR1 and CDR2 are SQVTM and ANQGSEA. The CDR3 DNA reads as TGCAGCGTTTCGGAACCTGGCGAGCAGTACTTC. Its protein is CSVSEPGEQYF.

V and J are TRBV2 and TRBJ1-4; 10 positions match TRBD1. The CDR3 covers 14 residues. Germline CDR1 and CDR2: SNHLY and FYNNEI. Trimming cost V 6 bases and J 8 bases; bases outside gene matches: 6. The CDR3 sequence is CASRMTGGGEKLFF. CDR3 DNA: TGTGCCAGCAGAATGACAGGGGGCGGCGAAAAACTGTTTTTT.

With respect to this clone: Other nucleotide sequences in the sample specify the same CDR3. CDR3 amino acids: CASSRTEQETQYF. In DNA, the CDR3 is TGTGCCAGCAGCCGGACAGAACAAGAGACCCAGTACTTC. This chain uses TRBV5-4 with TRBJ2-5, with a possible D match to TRBD1 (6 bases). Trimming took off 4 bases at V and 2 bases at J, with 9 bases between the two ends. The CDR3 contains 13 residues. Germline assignment: CDR1 SGHNT and CDR2 YYREEE (reference sequence).

The chain is built from TRBV27 and TRBJ2-1; TRBD2 aligns across 7 bases. J lost 14 bases, V lost 6 bases, and 10 bases had no gene match. The CDR3 extends over 12 amino acids. Looked up from germline, CDR1 is MNHEY and CDR2 is SMNVEV (reference sequence). CDR3 residues: CASSKTGGTEFF. DNA of the CDR3: TGTGCCAGCAGCAAAACCGGGGGGACCGAGTTCTTC.

V and J are TRBV18 and TRBJ2-7; TRBD2 aligns across 11 bases. Germline-derived CDR1 and CDR2 are KGHSH and LQKENI. CDR3 size: 19 residues. V dropped 3 bases and J dropped 3; count of bases not matched to a gene: 16. CDR3 protein: CASSPAVLSTSGISYEQYF. CDR3 bases: TGTGCCAGCTCACCTGCCGTTCTTTCGACTAGCGGGATCAGCTACGAGCAGTACTTC. Drawing the rest from reference TRBV18 and TRBJ2-7, the complete variable domain is NAGVMQNPRHLVRRRGQEARLRCSPMKGHSHVYWYRQLPEEGLKFMVYLQKENIIDESGMPKERFSAEFPKEGPSILRIQQVVRGDSAAYFCASSPAVLSTSGISYEQYFGPGTRLTVT.

The chain is built from TRBV9 and TRBJ2-3; 11 bases line up with TRBD2. V gave up 2 bases and J gave up 5 bases; unmatched junction bases: 7. CDR3 length equals 16 residues. Germline V gives CDR1 SGDLS, CDR2 YYNGEE. CDR3 nucleotides: TGTGCCAGCAGCGTTACTAGCGGGAGAGTTGGAGATACGCAGTATTTT. This encodes CASSVTSGRVGDTQYF.

Comment on this clone: Other DNA sequences in the same sample also yield this CDR3. The chain combines TRBV30 with TRBJ2-3, with no clear D. The CDR3 sequence is 12 residues long. V lost 2 bases and J lost 3, with 6 bases in between. Germline V gene lookup returns CDR1 GTSNPN and CDR2 SVGIG (reference sequence). CDR3 region: CAWSPTTDTQYF. CDR3 nucleotides: TGTGCCTGGAGTCCAACTACAGATACGCAGTATTTT. Based on the CDR3 plus reference TRBV30 and TRBJ2-3, the full variable domain is SQTIHQWPATLVQPVGSPLSLECTVEGTSNPNLYWYRQAAGRGLQLLFYSVGIGQISSEVPQNLSASRPQDRQFILSSKKLLLSDSGFYLCAWSPTTDTQYFGPGTRLTVL.

The gene calls are TRBV2 and TRBJ2-3, with a weak D call TRBD2 (7 bases). The CDR3 runs to 16 residues. V lost 6 bases, J lost 0 bases, and 16 bases lay in between. The germline V gene has CDR1 SNHLY and CDR2 FYNNEI. The CDR3 is CASSPRGQLSTDTQYF. The CDR3 nucleotides read TGTGCCAGCAGCCCGCGGGGGCAGCTTAGCACAGATACGCAGTATTTT.

Comment on this clone: A much larger clone lies one base from this, so it may be a read error. This same CDR3 is encoded by further DNA sequences in the sample. The chain recombines TRBV6-5 with TRBJ1-1; TRBD1 is a possible D gene (5 bases). This CDR3 has 13 residues. Germline CDR1 is MNHEY and CDR2 is SVGAGI. The ends were cut back, 4 bases at V and 1 base at J, with 7 bases in the middle. CDR3 nucleotides: TGTGCCAGCAGTTGGGACGGGAACACTGAAGCTTTCTTT. This gives the protein CASSWDGNTEAFF.

The chain is built from TRBV7-9 and TRBJ1-4; D is unresolved. The CDR3 is 14 amino acids. With 5 bases removed from V and 8 bases from J, the gap between germline ends came to 15 bases. The germline CDR1 and CDR2 sequences are SEHNR and FQNEAQ (reference sequence). The CDR3 DNA reads as TGTGCCAGCAGCCCCGGGCTCCAAAGGGAAAAACTGTTTTTT. Protein product: CASSPGLQREKLFF.

The rearrangement joins TRBV10-3 to TRBJ2-3; D is possibly TRBD2 (6 bases). The CDR3 spans 13 residues. The germline CDR1 and CDR2 sequences are ENHRY and SYGVKD. Trimming took 7 bases from V and 6 from J, leaving 14 bases between them. CDR3 protein: CAIKGTSGDTQYF. In nucleotides, the CDR3 is TGTGCCATCAAAGGGACTTCTGGGGATACGCAGTATTTT.

This clone was counted many times. This chain links TRBV5-1 with TRBJ2-7, with D tentatively TRBD1 (5 bases). Trimming took off 6 bases at V and 0 bases at J, with 13 bases between the two ends. This CDR3 comprises 14 residues. Germline CDR1 reads SGHRS; CDR2 reads YFSETQ. CDR3 loop: CASNNPGSSYEQYF. In DNA, the CDR3 is TGCGCCAGCAACAACCCAGGGTCCTCCTACGAGCAGTACTTC.